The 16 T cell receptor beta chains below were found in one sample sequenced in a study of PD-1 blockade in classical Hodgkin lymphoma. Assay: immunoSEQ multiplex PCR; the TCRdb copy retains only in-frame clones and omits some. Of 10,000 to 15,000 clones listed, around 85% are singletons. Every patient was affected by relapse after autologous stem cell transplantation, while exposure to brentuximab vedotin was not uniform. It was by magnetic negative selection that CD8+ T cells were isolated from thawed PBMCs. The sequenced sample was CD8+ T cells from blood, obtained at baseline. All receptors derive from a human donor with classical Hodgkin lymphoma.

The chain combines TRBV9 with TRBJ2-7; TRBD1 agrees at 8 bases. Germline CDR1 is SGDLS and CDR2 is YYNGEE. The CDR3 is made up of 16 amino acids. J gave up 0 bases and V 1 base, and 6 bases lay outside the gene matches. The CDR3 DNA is TGTGCCAGCAGCGTAACTGGGACAGGAAGCTCCTACGAGCAGTACTTC. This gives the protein CASSVTGTGSSYEQYF.

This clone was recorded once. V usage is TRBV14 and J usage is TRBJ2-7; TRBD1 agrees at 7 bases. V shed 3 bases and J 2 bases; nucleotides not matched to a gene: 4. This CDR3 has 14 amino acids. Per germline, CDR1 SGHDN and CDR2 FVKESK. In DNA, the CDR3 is TGTGCCAGCAGCCACCGGGACAGAGCCTACGAGCAGTACTTC. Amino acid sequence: CASSHRDRAYEQYF.

CDR3 amino acids: CATSSDRMGGTEAFF. The DNA of the CDR3 is TGTGCCACCAGCAGCGACAGGATGGGGGGCACTGAAGCTTTCTTT. The chain joins TRBV15 to TRBJ1-1, with a tentative D call TRBD1 (6 bases). V lost 3 bases, J lost 4 bases, and 15 bases lay in between. The CDR3 has 15 amino acids. Germline CDR1 reads LNHNV; CDR2 reads YYDKDF (reference sequence).

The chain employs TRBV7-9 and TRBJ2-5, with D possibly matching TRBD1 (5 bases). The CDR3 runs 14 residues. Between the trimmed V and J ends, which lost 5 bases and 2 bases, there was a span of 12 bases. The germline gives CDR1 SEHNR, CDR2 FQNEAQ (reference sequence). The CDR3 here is CASSNDSTQETQYF. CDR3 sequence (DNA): TGTGCCAGCAGCAACGACAGTACTCAAGAGACCCAGTACTTC.

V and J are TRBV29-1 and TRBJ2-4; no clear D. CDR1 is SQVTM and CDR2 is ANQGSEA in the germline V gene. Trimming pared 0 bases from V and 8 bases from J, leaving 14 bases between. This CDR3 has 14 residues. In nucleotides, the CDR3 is TGCAGCGTTGAAGAATACAAGGGTTTAGACATTCAGTACTTC. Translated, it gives CSVEEYKGLDIQYF.

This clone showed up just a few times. The CDR3 spells CASSLGRAYGYTF. CDR3 nucleotide sequence: TGTGCCAGCAGCTTAGGCAGGGCCTATGGCTACACCTTC. This chain joins TRBV7-6 and TRBJ1-2; TRBD1 might be the D (5 bases). The CDR3 runs 13 residues. The germline V gene has CDR1 SGHVS and CDR2 FNYEAQ. V lost 1 base, J lost 4 bases, and 7 bases lay in between.

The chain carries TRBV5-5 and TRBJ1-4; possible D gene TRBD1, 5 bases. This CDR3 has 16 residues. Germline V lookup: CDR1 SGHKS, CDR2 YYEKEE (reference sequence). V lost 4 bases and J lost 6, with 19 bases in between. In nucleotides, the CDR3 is TGTGCCAGCAGCCCGTACGGATGGGACGGTGATGAAAAACTGTTTTTT. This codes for CASSPYGWDGDEKLFF.

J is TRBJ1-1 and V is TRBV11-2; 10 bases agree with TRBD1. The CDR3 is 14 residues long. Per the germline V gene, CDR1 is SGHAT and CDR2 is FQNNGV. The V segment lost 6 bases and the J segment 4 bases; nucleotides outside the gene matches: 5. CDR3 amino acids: CASSPRDRGTEAFF. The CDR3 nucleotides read TGTGCCAGCAGTCCCCGGGACAGGGGCACTGAAGCTTTCTTT.

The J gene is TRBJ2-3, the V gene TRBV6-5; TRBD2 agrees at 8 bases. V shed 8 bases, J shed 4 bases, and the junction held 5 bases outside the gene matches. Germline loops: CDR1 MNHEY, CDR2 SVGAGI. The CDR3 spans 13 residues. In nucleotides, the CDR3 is TGTGCCAGCCAGCGGGGGATGGCAGATACGCAGTATTTT. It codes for CASQRGMADTQYF.

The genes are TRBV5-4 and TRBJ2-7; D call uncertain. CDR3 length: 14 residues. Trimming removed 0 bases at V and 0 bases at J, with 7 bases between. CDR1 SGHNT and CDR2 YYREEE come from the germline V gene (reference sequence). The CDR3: CASSLVSNSYEQYF. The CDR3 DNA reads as TGTGCCAGCAGCTTGGTTAGTAACTCCTACGAGCAGTACTTC.

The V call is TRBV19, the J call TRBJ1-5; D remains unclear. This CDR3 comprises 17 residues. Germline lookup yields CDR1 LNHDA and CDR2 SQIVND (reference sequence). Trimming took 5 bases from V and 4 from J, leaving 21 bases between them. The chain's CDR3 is CASSPITPDGENQPQHF. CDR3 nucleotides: TGTGCCAGTAGTCCTATAACTCCCGACGGGGAAAATCAGCCCCAGCATTTT. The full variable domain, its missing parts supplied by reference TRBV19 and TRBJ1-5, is DGGITQSPKYLFRKEGQNVTLSCEQNLNHDAMYWYRQDPGQGLRLIYYSQIVNDFQKGDIAEGYSVSREKKESFPLTVTSAQKNPTAFYLCASSPITPDGENQPQHFGDGTRLSIL.

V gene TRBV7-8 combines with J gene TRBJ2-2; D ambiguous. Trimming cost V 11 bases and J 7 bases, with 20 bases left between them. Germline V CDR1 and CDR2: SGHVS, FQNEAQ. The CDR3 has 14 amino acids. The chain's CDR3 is CAGTTAPSGGELFF. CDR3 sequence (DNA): TGTGCCGGCACCACGGCGCCGTCGGGCGGGGAGCTGTTTTTT. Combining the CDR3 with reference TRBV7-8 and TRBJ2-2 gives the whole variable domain GAGVSQSPRYKVAKRGQDVALRCDPISGHVSLFWYQQALGQGPEFLTYFQNEAQLDKSGLPSDRFFAERPEGSVSTLKIQRTQQEDSAVYLCAGTTAPSGGELFFGEGSRLTVL.

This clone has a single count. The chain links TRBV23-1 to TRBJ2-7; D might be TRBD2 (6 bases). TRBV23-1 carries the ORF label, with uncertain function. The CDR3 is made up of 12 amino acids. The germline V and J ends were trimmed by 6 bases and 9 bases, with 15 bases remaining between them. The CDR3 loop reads CASRSRDCGQYF. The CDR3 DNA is TGCGCCAGCAGGAGCCGGGACTGCGGGCAGTACTTC.

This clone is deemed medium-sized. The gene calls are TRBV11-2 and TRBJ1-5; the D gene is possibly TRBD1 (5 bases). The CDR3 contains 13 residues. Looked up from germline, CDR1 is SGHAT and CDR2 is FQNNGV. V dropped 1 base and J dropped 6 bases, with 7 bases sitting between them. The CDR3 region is CASSLGGTQPQHF. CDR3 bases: TGTGCCAGCAGCTTAGGAGGGACTCAGCCCCAGCATTTT. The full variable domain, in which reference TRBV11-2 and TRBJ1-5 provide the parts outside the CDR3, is EAGVAQSPRYKIIEKRQSVAFWCNPISGHATLYWYQQILGQGPKLLIQFQNNGVVDDSQLPKDRFSAERLKGVDSTLKIQPAKLEDSAVYLCASSLGGTQPQHFGDGTRLSIL.

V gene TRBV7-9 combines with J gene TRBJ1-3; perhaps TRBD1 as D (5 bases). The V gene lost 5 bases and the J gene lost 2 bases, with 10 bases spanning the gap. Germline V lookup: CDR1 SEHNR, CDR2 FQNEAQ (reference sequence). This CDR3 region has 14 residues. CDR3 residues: CASSPSGAGNTIYF. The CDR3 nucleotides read TGTGCCAGCAGCCCGTCGGGGGCTGGAAACACCATATATTTT.

The CDR3 DNA is TGTGCCAGCAGCGATCCGGGACAGGGGGTAAGGGAGACCCAGTACTTC. This gives the protein CASSDPGQGVRETQYF. This rearrangement joins TRBV9 to TRBJ2-5; 11 bases agree with TRBD1. J lost 5 bases, V lost 3 bases, and 9 bases had no gene match. Germline-derived CDR1 and CDR2 are SGDLS and YYNGEE. The CDR3 extends over 16 amino acids.